One sample yielded the 18 T cell receptor beta chains listed below, sequenced in a study of PD-L1 blockade in urothelial cancer. Profiling relied on immunoSEQ multiplex PCR, and the TCRdb table lists in-frame clones only, not all of them. The data contain 100,000 to 150,000 clones, roughly 86% of them singletons. Time point indicated: peripheral blood 6 weeks after treatment start. This material consisted of PBMCs, taken around atezolizumab (anti-PD-L1) treatment. These receptor sequences come from a man between 50 and 59 years old with urothelial cancer.

The chain's CDR3 is CASSYWTGDSGANVLTF. The CDR3 DNA reads TGTGCCAGCAGCTATTGGACAGGAGACTCTGGGGCCAACGTCCTGACTTTC. The rearrangement joins TRBV7-9 to TRBJ2-6; the match to TRBD1 covers 7 bases. The CDR3 has 17 amino acids. J lost 0 bases, V lost 4 bases, and 6 bases had no gene match. The V gene's germline CDR1 is SEHNR and CDR2 FQNEAQ (reference sequence).

CDR3: CASSEARGLAYEQYF. The CDR3 DNA reads as TGTGCCAGCAGTGAAGCAAGAGGACTAGCCTACGAGCAGTACTTC. The chain recombines TRBV6-1 with TRBJ2-7; the match to TRBD2 covers 7 bases. This CDR3 is built from 15 residues. Germline values: CDR1 MNHNS, CDR2 SASEGT. The ends lost 0 bases at V and 2 bases at J; junction bases unmatched: 4.

The V and J genes are TRBV7-9 and TRBJ2-3, with D possibly TRBD2 on 6 matching bases. CDR1 SEHNR and CDR2 FQNEAQ come from the germline V gene (reference sequence). Trimming stripped 7 bases from V and 3 bases from J, with 17 bases between. The length of the CDR3 is 15 residues. The CDR3 region is CASTPPGLATDTQYF. The CDR3 DNA is TGTGCCAGCACCCCGCCGGGACTTGCTACAGATACGCAGTATTTT. Drawing the rest from reference TRBV7-9 and TRBJ2-3, the complete variable domain is DTGVSQNPRHKITKRGQNVTFRCDPISEHNRLYWYRQTLGQGPEFLTYFQNEAQLEKSRLLSDRFSAERPKGSFSTLEIQRTEQGDSAMYLCASTPPGLATDTQYFGPGTRLTVL.

The chain joins TRBV7-8 to TRBJ2-2; weak D call: TRBD1 (5 bases). Germline V gene data show CDR1 as SGHVS and CDR2 as FQNEAQ. Trimming cost V 4 bases and J 6 bases, with 9 bases left between them. The CDR3 is made up of 13 amino acids. CDR3 nucleotides: TGTGCCAGCAGCTCCAGACAGCCCGGGGAGCTGTTTTTT. It yields the protein CASSSRQPGELFF.

This clone was recorded once. This chain joins TRBV18 and TRBJ1-5; D remains unclear. This CDR3 is 16 amino acids long. V lost 4 bases and J lost 3, with 16 bases in between. Germline-derived CDR1 and CDR2 are KGHSH and LQKENI. This CDR3 is CASSHSEVVNNQPQHF. The CDR3 region has the DNA TGTGCCAGCTCACACTCGGAGGTGGTTAACAATCAGCCCCAGCATTTT.

The genes are TRBV6-1 and TRBJ2-1; no clear D gene. Germline values: CDR1 MNHNS, CDR2 SASEGT. This CDR3 is built from 16 residues. The V end lost 1 base, the J end lost 5 bases, and 15 bases lay between the germline ends. This CDR3 reads CASSEVLTVWDNEQFF. In DNA, the CDR3 is TGTGCCAGCAGTGAAGTTCTGACTGTTTGGGACAATGAGCAGTTCTTC.

The chain has TRBV29-1 and TRBJ1-1, with TRBD1 matching 7 bases. J lost 3 bases, V lost 7 bases, and 11 bases had no gene match. Germline V gene lookup returns CDR1 SQVTM and CDR2 ANQGSEA. The CDR3 is 14 residues long. The CDR3 DNA sequence: TGCAGCGCCACCCTATCTACAGGGGACACTGAAGCTTTCTTT. It yields the protein CSATLSTGDTEAFF.

The genes are TRBV21-1 and TRBJ2-7; the table's D call of TRBD1 was not tested on the DNA. TRBV21-1 is flagged as a pseudogene. The CDR3 covers 16 residues. The CDR3 region has the DNA TGTGCCAGCAGCAAGGGACAGGGGGTCCCCTCCTACGAGCAGTACTTC. Translation gives CASSKGQGVPSYEQYF.

The chain recombines TRBV11-3 with TRBJ2-3; 7 bases are shared with TRBD1. The CDR3 spans 14 residues. Germline V gene sequence: CDR1 SGHNT, CDR2 YENEEA. J gave up 2 bases and V 4 bases, and 3 bases lay outside the gene matches. CDR3 residues: CASSYTGDTDTQYF. The CDR3, as DNA: TGTGCCAGCAGCTATACAGGGGACACAGATACGCAGTATTTT.

This chain links TRBV7-9 with TRBJ2-3; perhaps TRBD2 as D (6 bases). Germline CDR1 SEHNR, CDR2 FQNEAQ (reference sequence). V lost 3 bases to trimming and J lost 4 bases, with 17 bases between them. This CDR3 comprises 16 residues. CDR3 protein: CASSLPGARVPDTQYF. In nucleotides, the CDR3 is TGTGCCAGCAGCTTGCCGGGAGCGAGGGTACCAGATACGCAGTATTTT.

As DNA, the CDR3 is TGTGCCAGCAGTTATGGGACTAGCGGCTTTGAGCAGTTCTTC. Its protein product is CASSYGTSGFEQFF. The V gene is TRBV6-5, the J gene TRBJ2-1, with 11 bases lining up with TRBD2. Germline V CDR1 and CDR2: MNHEY, SVGAGI. Unmatched junction bases numbered 4, after V lost 3 bases and J lost 9 bases. The CDR3 has 14 residues.

This chain uses TRBV28 with TRBJ2-3; a possible D gene is TRBD1 (5 bases). CDR1 and CDR2 from the germline V gene are MDHEN and SYDVKM. CDR3 length: 13 residues. Trimming removed 6 bases at V and 8 bases at J, with 15 bases between. CDR3 sequence reads: CASSLAGRGTQYF. Written as DNA, the CDR3 is TGTGCCAGCAGCCTCGCAGGAAGGGGTACGCAGTATTTT.

The sample holds one count of this clone. The chain has TRBV11-1 and TRBJ2-7; 9 bases fit TRBD1. Germline loops: CDR1 SGHAT, CDR2 FQDESV (reference sequence). The CDR3 consists of 18 residues. With 5 bases clipped from V and 4 bases from J, the junction kept 18 bases outside the gene matches. In DNA form, the CDR3 reads TGTGCCAGCAGCCCAAACTACCCCATTACAGGGGGCTTTTACGAGCAGTACTTC. Encoded protein: CASSPNYPITGGFYEQYF. The variable domain in full, with the rest retrieved from reference TRBV11-1 and TRBJ2-7, is EAEVAQSPRYKITEKSQAVAFWCDPISGHATLYWYRQILGQGPELLVQFQDESVVDDSQLPKDRFSAERLKGVDSTLKIQPAELGDSAMYLCASSPNYPITGGFYEQYFGPGTRLTVT.

The chain couples TRBV28 to TRBJ2-1, with D perhaps matching TRBD2 (5 bases). The V gene lost 7 bases and the J gene lost 0 bases, with 10 bases spanning the gap. Germline V lookup: CDR1 MDHEN, CDR2 SYDVKM. The CDR3 contains 14 residues. The CDR3, as DNA: TGTGCCAGCATAAAGGCGGGCTCCTACAATGAGCAGTTCTTC. Translated, it gives CASIKAGSYNEQFF.

The chain uses TRBV15 and TRBJ1-1; a possible D gene is TRBD1 (5 bases). V dropped 1 base and J dropped 0 bases, with 21 bases sitting between them. The germline V gene encodes CDR1 LNHNV and CDR2 YYDKDF (reference sequence). The CDR3 is made up of 19 amino acids. The CDR3 here is CATSRGVVFRGVLNTEAFF. CDR3 DNA: TGTGCCACCAGCAGAGGAGTAGTATTTCGGGGGGTACTGAACACTGAAGCTTTCTTT.

This chain connects TRBV28 to TRBJ2-7, with TRBD1 matching 10 bases. CDR1 is MDHEN, CDR2 SYDVKM, per germline. V lost 5 bases, J lost 6 bases, and 13 bases stayed unmatched. This CDR3 has 16 amino acids. The CDR3 here is CASSIRQGARTFEQYF. The CDR3 nucleotides read TGTGCCAGCAGTATCAGACAGGGGGCTCGAACTTTCGAGCAGTACTTC.

The chain uses TRBV5-4 and TRBJ2-3; TRBD2 matches at 10 bases. The CDR3 length is 16 residues. The junction had 3 bases not matched to a gene; V was cut back by 2 bases and J by 0 bases. Per the germline V gene, CDR1 is SGHNT and CDR2 is YYREEE (reference sequence). The CDR3 loop is CASSFLAGASTDTQYF. CDR3 coding DNA: TGTGCCAGCAGCTTCCTAGCGGGAGCTAGCACAGATACGCAGTATTTT.

This clone was found a few times. The chain combines TRBV6-1 with TRBJ1-5; D not resolved. The ends were cut back, 7 bases at V and 6 bases at J, with 19 bases in the middle. Germline V gene lookup returns CDR1 MNHNS and CDR2 SASEGT. The CDR3 has 15 amino acids. For the CDR3, the DNA is TGTGCCAGCACCCGCGGGCAGCCGGGAGCTCAGCCCCAGCATTTT. Translated: CASTRGQPGAQPQHF.